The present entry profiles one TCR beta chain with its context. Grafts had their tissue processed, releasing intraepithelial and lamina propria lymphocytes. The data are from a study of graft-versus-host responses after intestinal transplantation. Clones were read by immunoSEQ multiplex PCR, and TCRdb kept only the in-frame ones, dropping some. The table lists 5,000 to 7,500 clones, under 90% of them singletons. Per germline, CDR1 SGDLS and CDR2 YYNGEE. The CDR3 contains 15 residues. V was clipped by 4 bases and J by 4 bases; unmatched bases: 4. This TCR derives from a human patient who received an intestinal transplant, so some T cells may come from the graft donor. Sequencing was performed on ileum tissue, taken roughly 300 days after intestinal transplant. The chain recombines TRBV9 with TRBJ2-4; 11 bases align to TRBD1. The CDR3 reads CASSSGTGGKNIQYF. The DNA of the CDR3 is TGTGCCAGCAGCTCCGGGACAGGGGGAAAAAACATTCAGTACTTC.